Sequencing of this T cell receptor beta chain was carried out in a study of OX40 agonist ivuxolimab in advanced cancers. Background on the study: One hepatocellular carcinoma and two cutaneous melanoma patients partially responded. Regarding the study as a whole: Clonal expansion was seen in CD4+ and CD8+ blood T cells by week 6 at 0.1 to 3.0 mg/kg. The investigators did not determine what antigen specificity the expanded peripheral T cells had.

With respect to this clone: What it binds is unknown.

Generated by immunoSEQ multiplex PCR, the TCRdb table keeps only in-frame clones and is missing some. Of approximately 94,000 clones in the sample, about 88% were seen once. The sequence came from an adult with an advanced solid tumor such as melanoma, head and neck, liver or kidney cancer. The sample consisted of CD4+ or CD8+ T cells sorted from blood, taken in a trial of the OX40 agonist ivuxolimab.

The CDR3 bases are TGTGCCAGCAGCTGGGGGTCTAACAATGAGCAGTTCTTC. It encodes CASSWGSNNEQFF. This chain joins TRBV5-5 and TRBJ2-1; perhaps D is TRBD1 or TRBD2 (5 bases each). CDR1 is SGHKS, CDR2 YYEKEE, per germline (reference sequence). The CDR3 runs 13 residues. Trimming removed 3 bases from V and 5 bases from J, with 9 bases in between.